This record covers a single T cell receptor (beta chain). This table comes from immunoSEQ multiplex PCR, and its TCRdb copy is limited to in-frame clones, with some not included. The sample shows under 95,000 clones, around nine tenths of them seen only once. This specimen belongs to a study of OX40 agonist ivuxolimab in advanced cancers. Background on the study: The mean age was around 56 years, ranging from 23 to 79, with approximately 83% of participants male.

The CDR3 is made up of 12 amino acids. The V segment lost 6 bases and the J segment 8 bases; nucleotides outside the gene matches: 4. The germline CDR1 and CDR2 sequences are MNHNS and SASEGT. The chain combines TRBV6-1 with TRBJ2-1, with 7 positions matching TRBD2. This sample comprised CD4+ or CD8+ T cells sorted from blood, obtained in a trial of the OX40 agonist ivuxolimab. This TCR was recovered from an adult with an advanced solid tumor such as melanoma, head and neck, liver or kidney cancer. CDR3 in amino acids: CASRPGGDEQFF. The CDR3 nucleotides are TGTGCCAGCAGACCTGGGGGGGATGAGCAGTTCTTC.